This T cell receptor (beta chain) was retrieved from a study of cytomegalovirus exposure and HLA in healthy donors. V dropped 4 bases and J dropped 3; count of bases not matched to a gene: 11. Germline V gene sequence: CDR1 SGHRS, CDR2 YFSETQ. The CDR3 extends over 17 amino acids. The method was immunoSEQ multiplex PCR; TCRdb's version includes in-frame clones alone and lacks a portion of them. The sample lists around 150,000 clones; roughly 90% were seen once. The clonotype originates from a woman under 30 in good health and CMV-seronegative. The V gene is TRBV5-1, the J gene TRBJ2-2, with 8 bases aligning to TRBD2. Sequenced sample: PBMCs. In DNA form, the CDR3 reads TGCGCCAGCAGCCCAACTAAGCGGGAGAGGGACACCGGGGAGCTGTTTTTT. The encoded protein is CASSPTKRERDTGELFF.